The clone carrying this T cell receptor beta chain was found many times. What it binds is unknown. Patients chosen for sequencing had CD8+CD57+ cells that had expanded, as shown by flow cytometry. The study sampled blood from patients who had received no therapy. For CDR3 and TCR beta VDJ profiling, genomic DNA was the template used. TCRdb recomputed calls from the reads with MiXCR, one row per CDR3 protein. Among a few hundred thousand distinct CDR3 sequences listed, roughly 53% were seen once. This specimen comes from a study of CD8+CD57+ T cells in acquired aplastic anemia. The wider study: Sorting CD4+ and CD8+ cells gave DNA averaging about 3.1 ug. Study-wide points: The same twenty-nine CD8+ CDR3 sequences occurred in patients and in controls.

Germline V CDR1 and CDR2: KGHDR, SFDVKD. The CDR3 runs to 14 residues. Trimming cost V 4 bases and J 8 bases, with 13 bases left between them. The chain employs TRBV24-1 and TRBJ1-4; possible D gene TRBD1, 6 bases. The material sequenced was sorted CD4+, CD8+, or CD8+CD57+ T cells (not recorded which) from PBMCs. The TCR originated in a human donor with aplastic anemia. CDR3 region: CATSDLDRWEKLFF. The DNA of the CDR3 is TGTGCCACCAGTGACCTGGACAGATGGGAAAAACTGTTTTTT.